These T cell receptor beta chains were read from a single sample in a study of CD8 T cells in Susac syndrome. Each CDR3 protein is one row after TCRdb ran MiXCR on the immunoSEQ multiplex PCR reads. The top ten hold less than 0.3% of the sample, which has some 22,000 distinct CDR3 sequences, 90% to 95% seen once. The sequenced sample consisted of CD8+ T cells from PBMCs. The receptors stem from a human donor in good health. The CDR3 runs from the conserved cysteine through the conserved F or W. The D gene is left open where the match is weak. Only some rows state a clone size, as once, few, many or a class for expanded clones.

cdr3_length d_call j_call clone_size v_call cdr3_nt cdr3_aa
14 - TRBJ2-7 - TRBV5-6 TGTGCCAGCAGCTTATGGGGTAATGTCTACGAGCAGTACTTC CASSLWGNVYEQYF
18 TRBD1 TRBJ1-1 - TRBV7-8 TGTGCCAGCAGCTTAGTCTCAGGGGGCTGGAGTATGAACACTGAAGCTTTCTTT CASSLVSGGWSMNTEAFF
15 TRBD1 TRBJ2-7 - TRBV2 TGTGCCAGCAGTTCATACCTGTTAGGACAGGGCGAGCAGTACTTC CASSSYLLGQGEQYF
13 - TRBJ1-1 - TRBV20-1 TGCAGTGCTAATAAGAATTTGAACACTGAAGCTTTCTTT CSANKNLNTEAFF
14 - TRBJ1-1 - TRBV6-2/TRBV6-3 TGTGCCAGCAGTTGGGGGACACCGAACACTGAAGCTTTCTTT CASSWGTPNTEAFF
18 - TRBJ2-1 - TRBV4-3 TGCGCCAGCAGCCAAGATAATCCGGCGGGGTCTCCCTACAATGAGCAGTTCTTC CASSQDNPAGSPYNEQFF
16 - TRBJ1-1 - TRBV7-2 TGTGCCAGCTTCTCGGCGGGCGCGGCAATGAACACTGAAGCTTTCTTT CASFSAGAAMNTEAFF
13 - TRBJ2-3 - TRBV12-3/TRBV12-4 TGTGCCAGCAGTTTAGGGTGGCCAGATACGCAGTATTTT CASSLGWPDTQYF
12 TRBD1 TRBJ2-7 - TRBV20-1 TGCAGTGCTACCCCAGGGGGATACGAGCAGTACTTC CSATPGGYEQYF
16 - TRBJ1-3 - TRBV13 TGTGCCAGCAGCTTAGAGGGAGACACCTCTGGAAACACCATATATTTT CASSLEGDTSGNTIYF
16 - TRBJ2-6 - TRBV6-5 TGTGCCAGCAGTTATTACGGCGACTCTGGGGCCAACGTCCTGACTTTC CASSYYGDSGANVLTF
14 TRBD2 TRBJ2-1 - TRBV4-3 TGCGCCAGCAGCCAGGGGGGGAAAGATGAGCAGCAGTTCTTC CASSQGGKDEQQFF
15 TRBD1 TRBJ2-1 - TRBV5-1 TGCGCCAGCAGCTTCGGGACAGGGTCTGGCAATGAGCAGTTCTTC CASSFGTGSGNEQFF
14 - TRBJ1-1 once TRBV12-3/TRBV12-4 TGTGCCAGCAGTTTAACACAAAAGAGGACTGAAGCTTTCTTT CASSLTQKRTEAFF
14 TRBD2 TRBJ2-3 few TRBV7-9 TGTGCTAGCAGAAGGGCGGGGGAGGCAGATACGCAGTATTTT CASRRAGEADTQYF
13 - TRBJ2-7 - TRBV2 TGTGCCAGCAGTGACGGTGGGGCCTACGAGCAGTACTTC CASSDGGAYEQYF
14 - TRBJ1-2 - TRBV6-5 TGTGCCAGCAGCCCCTTGGAGGGGAACTATGGCTACACCTTC CASSPLEGNYGYTF
16 - TRBJ1-6 - TRBV6-5 TGTGCCAGCAGTTACTCGGAGGGATCCTATAATTCACCCCTCCACTTT CASSYSEGSYNSPLHF
15 TRBD1 TRBJ2-1 - TRBV6-2/TRBV6-3 TGTGCCAGCAGTTACCAGATCGGGACAGGGAATGAGCAGTTCTTC CASSYQIGTGNEQFF
15 - TRBJ2-1 - TRBV27 TGTGCCAGCAGTTTATGGGGACACCTCTACAATGAGCAGTTCTTC CASSLWGHLYNEQFF
15 - TRBJ2-5 - TRBV24-1 TGTGCCACCAGTGATTTGAAGGCAGGGAGGGAGACCCAGTACTTC CATSDLKAGRETQYF
16 - TRBJ2-7 - TRBV7-2 TGTGCCAGCAGCTCGCGCCCACAGGGAACCCATGACGAGCAGTACTTC CASSSRPQGTHDEQYF
14 - TRBJ2-3 - TRBV20-1 TGCAGTGCTAGGTCTAGATACCGCACAGATACGCAGTATTTT CSARSRYRTDTQYF
17 TRBD2 TRBJ2-5 - TRBV11-2 TGTGCCAGCAGCTTTGGACCGGGACTAGCACTACAAGAGACCCAGTACTTC CASSFGPGLALQETQYF
12 - TRBJ2-2 once TRBV7-9 TGTGCCAGCAAAAGGAACACCGGGGAGCTGTTTTTT CASKRNTGELFF
14 - TRBJ2-7 few TRBV5-6 TGTGCCAGCAGCCTCGGACAGAAGCCCTACGAGCAGTACTTC CASSLGQKPYEQYF
16 TRBD1 TRBJ2-3 - TRBV4-3 TGCGCCAGCAGCCAAGATCTGGACAGGGGCGTTTATACGCAGTATTTT CASSQDLDRGVYTQYF
11 - TRBJ2-7 - TRBV12-3/TRBV12-4 TGTGCCAGCAGTTTCGGCTACGAGCAGTACTTC CASSFGYEQYF
11 - TRBJ1-2 - TRBV2 TGTGCCAGCTCAGCATTGGGAGGCTACACCTTC CASSALGGYTF
11 - TRBJ2-1 - TRBV2 TGTGCCAGCAGACAATACAATGAGCAGTTCTTC CASRQYNEQFF
19 - TRBJ2-3 - TRBV21-1 TGTGCCAGCAGCACTCTAGCGGGGGAGAACCCAACTAGCACAGATACGCAGTATTTT CASSTLAGENPTSTDTQYF
14 TRBD1 TRBJ2-2 - TRBV29-1 TGCAGCGTTCCTGGCAGGGGGCGAGACGGGGAGCTGTTTTTT CSVPGRGRDGELFF
12 - TRBJ2-6 - TRBV7-9 TGTGCCAGCAGGTTGGGGGCCAACGTCCTGACTTTC CASRLGANVLTF
17 - TRBJ2-2 - TRBV4-3 TGCGCCAGCAGCCAAGATAGCCGGGGGGCAGGAACCGGGGAGCTGTTTTTT CASSQDSRGAGTGELFF
12 TRBD1 TRBJ1-2 - TRBV12-3/TRBV12-4 TGTGCCAGCAGTACCCAGGGGGGTGGCTACACCTTC CASSTQGGGYTF
14 TRBD1 TRBJ1-6 - TRBV7-2 TGTGCCAGCAGCTCTGGACAGGGTATCTCACCCCTCCACTTT CASSSGQGISPLHF
16 - TRBJ2-7 - TRBV5-6 TGTGCCAGCAGTTCCCTGGTCCTTTCTGGAACCTACGAGCAGTACTTC CASSSLVLSGTYEQYF
16 - TRBJ2-7 - TRBV24-1 TGTGCCACCAGTGGGGGGGGGACAGCAACCACCTACGAGCAGTACTTC CATSGGGTATTYEQYF
14 - TRBJ2-1 - TRBV7-8 TGTGCCAGCAGTAGTCCGAGCTCCTACAATGAGCAGTTCTTC CASSSPSSYNEQFF
15 - TRBJ2-1 - TRBV29-1 TGCAGCGTTGATTGGGACATCAGTACGTACAATGAGCAGTTCTTC CSVDWDISTYNEQFF
16 TRBD2 TRBJ2-7 - TRBV5-4 TGTGCCAGCAGCTTGATCAGCCCTGGAGCGGGGCGGGAGCAGTACTTC CASSLISPGAGREQYF
14 TRBD1 TRBJ2-7 - TRBV5-6 TGTGCCAGCAGCCGTGGACAGGGGACTTACGAGCAGTACTTC CASSRGQGTYEQYF
17 - TRBJ2-3 - TRBV11-2 TGTGCCAGCAGCTTAGTGCCGGGGGGCAGTTACACAGATACGCAGTATTTT CASSLVPGGSYTDTQYF
18 TRBD1 TRBJ2-7 - TRBV5-1 TGCGCCAGCAGCTTGCCCGCTCTAGACAGGGGCTTTTCCTACGAGCAGTGCTTC CASSLPALDRGFSYEQCF
15 - TRBJ2-1 - TRBV29-1 TGCAGCGTTGATAGAAGCGATAGCTCCTACAATGAGCAGTTCTTC CSVDRSDSSYNEQFF
17 - TRBJ2-7 - TRBV3-1 TGTGCCAGCAGTGTAGTCCCAGGGGCGGTTTTCTCCTACGAGCAGTACTTC CASSVVPGAVFSYEQYF